A selection of T cell receptor beta chains follows, all from one sample in a study of blood T cells in healthy people across ages. One entry per CDR3 protein results from TCRdb running MiXCR on the 5' RACE reads. The table has hundreds of thousands of distinct CDR3 sequences, approximately 30% seen once. The sample taken for sequencing was blood. The receptors here all came from an elderly woman in good health. Each CDR3 is given with its conserved first and last residue. A D gene is named only where the DNA matches it firmly. The size field is filled for only some rows; it gives once, few, many or a size class.

abundance: many; v_gene: TRBV5-1; j_gene: TRBJ2-7; d_gene: TRBD1; CDR3nt: TGCGCCAGCAGCTTAAGGACAGGGGACGGCGAGCAGTACTTC; CDR3aa: CASSLRTGDGEQYF
abundance: -; v_gene: TRBV6-6; j_gene: TRBJ1-3; d_gene: -; CDR3nt: TGTGCCAGCAGTTACCCCCTTGATGCAAGCTCTGGAAACACCATATATTTT; CDR3aa: CASSYPLDASSGNTIYF
abundance: -; v_gene: TRBV20-1; j_gene: TRBJ1-2; d_gene: -; CDR3nt: TGCAGTGCTAAGCCCGGGGGGGCCTATGGCTACACCTTC; CDR3aa: CSAKPGGAYGYTF
abundance: -; v_gene: TRBV20-1; j_gene: TRBJ1-2; d_gene: -; CDR3nt: TGCAGTGCTATTCTTCGGGGGCGAAAGGGCTACACCTTC; CDR3aa: CSAILRGRKGYTF
abundance: -; v_gene: TRBV3-1; j_gene: TRBJ2-5; d_gene: -; CDR3nt: TGTGCCAGCAGCCCGACCGTCCAATCGGCCAATGAGCAGTACTTC; CDR3aa: CASSPTVQSANEQYF
abundance: many; v_gene: TRBV6-2/TRBV6-3; j_gene: TRBJ2-5; d_gene: TRBD1; CDR3nt: TGTGCCAGCAGTTACGGGGGACAGGGTTCTGCAGAGACCCAGTACTTC; CDR3aa: CASSYGGQGSAETQYF
abundance: many; v_gene: TRBV9; j_gene: TRBJ2-1; d_gene: -; CDR3nt: TGTGCCAGCAGCGTACGTGAGGGCCCCAATGAGCAGTTCTTC; CDR3aa: CASSVREGPNEQFF
abundance: -; v_gene: TRBV5-1; j_gene: TRBJ2-7; d_gene: TRBD1; CDR3nt: TGCGCCAGCAGCTTTAGCAGGGGGATTTCCTACGAGCAGTACTTC; CDR3aa: CASSFSRGISYEQYF
abundance: many; v_gene: TRBV4-3; j_gene: TRBJ2-3; d_gene: -; CDR3nt: TGCGCCAGCAGCCACGATATTGGCACAGATACGCAGTATTTT; CDR3aa: CASSHDIGTDTQYF
abundance: many; v_gene: TRBV7-9; j_gene: TRBJ2-5; d_gene: TRBD1; CDR3nt: TGTGCCAGCAGCTTACCTTCGACAGGGGGACAAGAGACCCAGTACTTC; CDR3aa: CASSLPSTGGQETQYF
abundance: -; v_gene: TRBV27; j_gene: TRBJ2-1; d_gene: -; CDR3nt: TGTGCCAGCAGTTTAAAGTGGGGGGTGGGCGATGAGCAGTTCTTC; CDR3aa: CASSLKWGVGDEQFF
abundance: many; v_gene: TRBV20-1; j_gene: TRBJ2-3; d_gene: TRBD2; CDR3nt: TGCAGTGCTAGAGGCGGGGGACCCACAGATACGCAGTATTTT; CDR3aa: CSARGGGPTDTQYF
abundance: many; v_gene: TRBV25-1; j_gene: TRBJ2-3; d_gene: -; CDR3nt: TGTGCCAGCAGTGAACTAGGGCCTACCTCAGATACGCAGTATTTT; CDR3aa: CASSELGPTSDTQYF
abundance: many; v_gene: TRBV6-6; j_gene: TRBJ2-1; d_gene: TRBD2; CDR3nt: TGTGCCAGCAGTGCCCCTCGAGCGGGGGGGTTCTATGAGCAGTTCTTC; CDR3aa: CASSAPRAGGFYEQFF
abundance: -; v_gene: TRBV7-2; j_gene: TRBJ1-4; d_gene: -; CDR3nt: TGTGCCAGCACCCGCGGGGGCAGTGAAAAACTGTTTTTT; CDR3aa: CASTRGGSEKLFF
abundance: many; v_gene: TRBV28; j_gene: TRBJ2-3; d_gene: TRBD2; CDR3nt: TGTGCCACAGCAAGCCAGCGGGGGTTCACAGATACGCAGTATTTT; CDR3aa: CATASQRGFTDTQYF
abundance: -; v_gene: TRBV9; j_gene: TRBJ2-1; d_gene: -; CDR3nt: TGTGCCAGCAGCGTGGGGGCTAGCGGCACCTACAATGAGCAGTTCTTC; CDR3aa: CASSVGASGTYNEQFF
abundance: -; v_gene: TRBV6-5; j_gene: TRBJ2-3; d_gene: TRBD2; CDR3nt: TGTGCCAGCAGTTTTCCTAGCGGGGGGGCCGGAGATACGCAGTATTTT; CDR3aa: CASSFPSGGAGDTQYF
abundance: -; v_gene: TRBV30; j_gene: TRBJ1-1; d_gene: -; CDR3nt: TGTGCCTGGAGTCCCCAGGGGCTTGAAGCTTTCTTT; CDR3aa: CAWSPQGLEAFF
abundance: many; v_gene: TRBV5-1; j_gene: TRBJ2-5; d_gene: -; CDR3nt: TGCGCCAGCAGGGGGTCCGGGACGCCTAAAGAGACCCAGTACTTC; CDR3aa: CASRGSGTPKETQYF
abundance: many; v_gene: TRBV2; j_gene: TRBJ2-7; d_gene: -; CDR3nt: TGTGCCAGCAGTGAAGCCGGCGCCGAGCAGTACTTC; CDR3aa: CASSEAGAEQYF
abundance: -; v_gene: TRBV9; j_gene: TRBJ2-7; d_gene: -; CDR3nt: TGTGCCAGCAGCGTAGTAGGCGGGCGGGTCTCCTACAATGAGCAGTACTTC; CDR3aa: CASSVVGGRVSYNEQYF
abundance: many; v_gene: TRBV20-1; j_gene: TRBJ2-7; d_gene: TRBD2; CDR3nt: TGCAGTGCGGATCTAGCGGGGGGCGACTCCTACGAGCAGTACTTC; CDR3aa: CSADLAGGDSYEQYF
abundance: -; v_gene: TRBV5-8; j_gene: TRBJ1-2; d_gene: TRBD1; CDR3nt: TGTGCCAGCAGCTTTTCGGCAGGGGGGAACTATGGCTACACCTTC; CDR3aa: CASSFSAGGNYGYTF
abundance: -; v_gene: TRBV5-1; j_gene: TRBJ1-1; d_gene: -; CDR3nt: TGCGCCAGCAGCGCAGGGGTTCGGGCCGAAGCTTTCTTT; CDR3aa: CASSAGVRAEAFF
abundance: few; v_gene: TRBV7-2; j_gene: TRBJ1-1; d_gene: -; CDR3nt: TGTGCCAGCAGCTTAGAGGGCCGGGGGTTGGGCACTGAAGCTTTCTTT; CDR3aa: CASSLEGRGLGTEAFF
abundance: few; v_gene: TRBV3-1; j_gene: TRBJ2-4; d_gene: -; CDR3nt: TGTGCCAGCAGCCAAGATCTTTACACCGTGGAGTACTTC; CDR3aa: CASSQDLYTVEYF
abundance: many; v_gene: TRBV6-5; j_gene: TRBJ2-1; d_gene: -; CDR3nt: TGTGCCAGCAGTTACAGTGGGGGGCGGAACAATGAGCAGTTCTTC; CDR3aa: CASSYSGGRNNEQFF
abundance: many; v_gene: TRBV12-3/TRBV12-4; j_gene: TRBJ2-1; d_gene: TRBD1; CDR3nt: TGTGCCAGCAGTTTAGGGGGTACAGGGGACTCCTACAATGAGCAGTTCTTC; CDR3aa: CASSLGGTGDSYNEQFF
abundance: -; v_gene: TRBV24-1; j_gene: TRBJ2-3; d_gene: TRBD2; CDR3nt: TGTGCCACCGGCGGGACTAGCGGGAGTACAGATACGCAGTATTTT; CDR3aa: CATGGTSGSTDTQYF
abundance: -; v_gene: TRBV28; j_gene: TRBJ1-6; d_gene: TRBD1; CDR3nt: TGTGCCAGCACCCTCACAGGGGGTGGTTCACCCCTCCACTTT; CDR3aa: CASTLTGGGSPLHF
abundance: -; v_gene: TRBV5-1; j_gene: TRBJ1-2; d_gene: TRBD1; CDR3nt: TGCGCCAGCAGCCCGGACAGGGGATTCTATGGCTACACCTTC; CDR3aa: CASSPDRGFYGYTF
abundance: many; v_gene: TRBV7-6; j_gene: TRBJ2-1; d_gene: TRBD2; CDR3nt: TGTGCCAGCAGCCCATCCGCAGCCGGGGGGGCCTCCTACAATGAGCAGTTCTTC; CDR3aa: CASSPSAAGGASYNEQFF
abundance: -; v_gene: TRBV12-3/TRBV12-4; j_gene: TRBJ2-1; d_gene: TRBD2; CDR3nt: TGTGCCAGCACCGTGGGGGGGAGCTCCTACAATGAGCAGTTCTTC; CDR3aa: CASTVGGSSYNEQFF
abundance: -; v_gene: TRBV12-3/TRBV12-4; j_gene: TRBJ1-1; d_gene: -; CDR3nt: TGTGCCAGCAGTGCGGCAGAGAGCACTAAAGCTTTCTTT; CDR3aa: CASSAAESTKAFF
abundance: -; v_gene: TRBV7-3; j_gene: TRBJ2-1; d_gene: TRBD2; CDR3nt: TGTGCCAGCAGCTCCATCAACCGAGGACTAGCGGGCGAAGACAATGAGCAGTTCTTC; CDR3aa: CASSSINRGLAGEDNEQFF
abundance: many; v_gene: TRBV20-1; j_gene: TRBJ2-1; d_gene: -; CDR3nt: TGCAGTGCTGGGGGAGGCAATGAGCAGTTCTTC; CDR3aa: CSAGGGNEQFF
abundance: many; v_gene: TRBV5-4; j_gene: TRBJ2-7; d_gene: -; CDR3nt: TGTGCCAGCAGTCGGAGACAGCAGAGCTCCTACGAGCAGTACTTC; CDR3aa: CASSRRQQSSYEQYF
abundance: -; v_gene: TRBV5-1; j_gene: TRBJ1-1; d_gene: -; CDR3nt: TGCGCCAGCAGCTTGGGGTGGGGGTCCGTCAAAACTGAAGCTTTCTTT; CDR3aa: CASSLGWGSVKTEAFF
abundance: many; v_gene: TRBV20-1; j_gene: TRBJ2-7; d_gene: TRBD1; CDR3nt: TGCAGTGCGGGACAGTCCCTCTACGAGCAGTACTTC; CDR3aa: CSAGQSLYEQYF
abundance: few; v_gene: TRBV7-2; j_gene: TRBJ2-7; d_gene: TRBD2; CDR3nt: TGTACCAGCAGCTTACACCCCCAGCGGGGGCTATACAATGAGCAGTACTTC; CDR3aa: CTSSLHPQRGLYNEQYF
abundance: many; v_gene: TRBV6-5; j_gene: TRBJ1-1; d_gene: -; CDR3nt: TGTGCCAGCAGTTCGGGCGGGGAGACTGAAGCTTTCTTT; CDR3aa: CASSSGGETEAFF
abundance: many; v_gene: TRBV12-3/TRBV12-4; j_gene: TRBJ2-7; d_gene: TRBD2; CDR3nt: TGTGCCAGCAGCTTGGCCCCGGGGGGGGTAACCTACGAGCAGTACTTC; CDR3aa: CASSLAPGGVTYEQYF
abundance: many; v_gene: TRBV6-2/TRBV6-3; j_gene: TRBJ1-1; d_gene: -; CDR3nt: TGTGCCAGCAGTTCAATTGGCACTGAAGCTTTCTTT; CDR3aa: CASSSIGTEAFF
abundance: many; v_gene: TRBV18; j_gene: TRBJ2-5; d_gene: TRBD1; CDR3nt: TGTGCCAGCTCACCAGACAGGGGACAACGAGAGACCCAGTACTTC; CDR3aa: CASSPDRGQRETQYF
abundance: once; v_gene: TRBV3-1; j_gene: TRBJ2-1; d_gene: -; CDR3nt: TGTGCCAGCAGCCACACACCCCAGGGAAACAATGAGCAGTTCTTC; CDR3aa: CASSHTPQGNNEQFF
abundance: -; v_gene: TRBV2; j_gene: TRBJ2-1; d_gene: TRBD2; CDR3nt: TGTGCCAGCAGCGCCTCCGGGACTAGCGGGGCCGAGAGGTTCTTC; CDR3aa: CASSASGTSGAERFF
abundance: few; v_gene: TRBV6-5; j_gene: TRBJ2-2; d_gene: -; CDR3nt: TGTGCCAGCAGTCGTGCCGGGGAGCTGTTTTTT; CDR3aa: CASSRAGELFF
abundance: many; v_gene: TRBV6-5; j_gene: TRBJ2-1; d_gene: -; CDR3nt: TGTGCCAGCAGTTCTGAGGGCCCGGTTTTCAATGAGCAGTTCTTC; CDR3aa: CASSSEGPVFNEQFF
abundance: -; v_gene: TRBV4-1; j_gene: TRBJ2-5; d_gene: -; CDR3nt: TGCGCCAGCAGCCAACCCGACAGGGAGGCAGAGACCCAGTACTTC; CDR3aa: CASSQPDREAETQYF
abundance: many; v_gene: TRBV7-2; j_gene: TRBJ2-7; d_gene: -; CDR3nt: TGTGCCAGCAGCTTCCTGCCGGTACAGCCCAGCTCCTACGAGCAGTACTTC; CDR3aa: CASSFLPVQPSSYEQYF
abundance: -; v_gene: TRBV6-2/TRBV6-3; j_gene: TRBJ2-1; d_gene: TRBD2; CDR3nt: TGTGCCAGCAGTTATTCGCGGGGGTACGAGCAGTTCTTC; CDR3aa: CASSYSRGYEQFF